The text below deals with one T cell receptor beta chain. Its binding antigen is unknown. No base quality information exists; no much larger clone differs at one position. This entry comes from a study of shared clonotypes between healthy human individuals (dated by TCRdb to about 2020). Study-wide context: The cohort comprised a couple of women and a few men aged 18 to 49 years. Per donor, three plates each were used for CD4 naive and CD4 memory, two for CD8 naive, and one for CD8 memory. To estimate repertoire size and how much clonotypes are shared between individuals, the study performed deep sequencing of blood TCR repertoires from 4 to 6 healthy adults. Different laboratories and diverse techniques were used to prepare libraries and sequence TCR repertoires, to increase sequencing depth and limit assay-specific biases. Per donor, leukapheresis produced somewhere between about 0.9 and 10 billion PBMCs.

Using the deep immunoSEQ assay, multiplex PCR amplified TCR CDR3 regions from genomic DNA. Extracted genomic DNA from each cell subset was distributed evenly across all wells of several immunoSEQ 96-well plates, and each plate was treated as a replicate. For sorted subsets, about 210 ng of genomic DNA, equivalent to 25,000 to 35,000 T cell genomes, went into each replicate PCR. Purified libraries were measured with a Qubit 3.0 fluorometer, size-checked on a Bioanalyzer 2100, and measured again with the KAPA Library Quantification kit. Each immunoSEQ 96-well plate was sequenced on its own single-read 150-cycle Illumina NextSeq 550 flow cell. The source study handled its data this way. Because the immunoSEQ output included only junctional sequences and no quality scores, the filtering could not be the same as the filtering used for full-length reads. Sequences were annotated with PyIR, a Python wrapper for IgBLAST v1.9, using IMGT germline references to assign V/J genes and CDR3. Any read was removed if the V/J assignment was weak (E-value above 1e-6), the CDR3 was missing, or the read contained stop codons, out-of-frame junctions, or ambiguous translated residues. V3J clonotypes were defined as sequences sharing the same inferred V gene, J gene, and CDR3 amino acid sequence. Percentage overlap between repertoires was computed as shared unique clonotypes divided by the size of the smaller repertoire. Repertoire richness was assessed with RTK rarefaction, the Chao1 estimator, and Recon v2.1 estimates of unobserved clonotypes. For all TCRbeta clonotypes obtained by the gDNA method from a few donors, generation probabilities were computed with OLGA. The table comes from immuneACCESS by way of TCRdb, which keeps in-frame sequences with V and J called. Part of the clones is missing from these tables; in studies checked, under half for an unresolved V gene and the rest for unknown reasons. That table gives V, J and clone size, and the DNA gave D and trimming. Across this sample there are a few million clones, with approximately 90% seen only once. Together, the top ten hold 0.14% of the sample.

Donors were healthy HIV-negative adults with no recently reported acute infections or vaccinations. Every donor was a Caucasian adult living in Nashville, Tennessee, USA. CD4+ T cells were enriched by magnetic negative selection; naive cells were then positively selected on CD45RA, and the negative fraction formed the memory subset. After blood collection by leukapheresis, PBMCs were isolated using Ficoll-Histopaque density gradient centrifugation and then cryopreserved in the vapor phase of liquid nitrogen. Analytical flow cytometry was used to check the purity and quantity of every magnetically sorted T cell population. From each sorted fraction, genomic DNA was isolated and quantified by UV absorbance on a Nanodrop 2000c. On the study overall, not on this receptor specifically: Estimated clonotype richness was generally larger for naive than for memory subsets. Because the study included only a small number of donors, the genetic and exposure-history diversity represented was limited. Based on pairwise subsampling, the degree of clonotype sharing among donors was expected to be affected by sequencing depth. Only blood was sampled, and tissue TCR repertoires likely differ from those in blood. Compared with non-shared clonotypes, clonotypes shared by all four sorted-subset donors had higher generation probabilities. Rarefaction of sorted-subset datasets indicated incomplete sequencing despite the large sequencing depth. When a handful of donors were compared, the shared fraction of clonotypes was about 5.5% for naive CD4, more than 3% for naive CD8, more than 2% for memory CD4, and 0.35% to 0.4% for memory CD8.

Measured from the cysteine to the phenylalanine, the CDR3 is 15 residues long. The DNA shown is the 45-base CDR3, in frame from base 1. From the germline V gene, CDR1 is SGHTA and CDR2 is FQGTGA. The junction carries 12 bases between V and J, which are trimmed by 5 bases and 4 bases respectively. The chain is assembled from TRBV7-3 and TRBJ1-6, and perhaps TRBD1 as D gene, on 5 matching bases. The sample was naive CD4+ T cells sorted from blood. This specimen's cell subset or site label, interpreted: CD45RA+ positively selected. The TCR originated in a man between 18 and 29 years old in good health. The DNA sequence follows: TGTGCCAGCAGCCCCTCCGGGACTTATAATTCACCCCTCCACTTT. It encodes CASSPSGTYNSPLHF. With the rest looked up from the reference TRBV7-3 and TRBJ1-6 genes rather than sequenced, the full variable domain is GAGVSQTPSNKVTEKGKYVELRCDPISGHTALYWYRQSLGQGPEFLIYFQGTGAADDSGLPNDRFFAVRPEGSVSTLKIQRTERGDSAVYLCASSPSGTYNSPLHFGNGTRLTVT.